This paragraph reports one TCR beta chain. The clone's antigen remains unknown. Base qualities are not recorded, but no much larger clone differs from it by a single base. Genomic DNA was used for TRB sequencing, which was performed with the immunoSEQ assay at survey resolution or with the hsTCRB kit. As for how the authors treated the data: Initial read processing used immunoSEQ software, and repertoire analyses used the LymphoSeq R package. Clonality was calculated as 1 minus normalized Shannon entropy, and the Gini coefficient was also calculated for each TRB dataset. To infer phenotypes in unsorted samples, TRB sequences from sorted subsets of the recipient or donor were mapped onto unsorted samples from the same recipient. Sourced from immuneACCESS, this table was stored by TCRdb with only in-frame sequences that have V and J called. A share of the clones is absent; for the studies checked, an unresolved V gene accounts for under half, and the remainder has no known explanation. V and J calls plus clone size are reproduced from that table; the DNA served to infer D and trimming. Present in this sample are about 66,000 clones, over 85% of which were seen just once. Under 3% of the sample lies in the top ten.

These data originate in a study of T cells after posttransplantation cyclophosphamide (dated by TCRdb to the mid-2010s). Some background on the complete study: T cell repertoire reconstitution was tracked by TRB sequencing after myeloablative bone marrow transplantation in which posttransplantation cyclophosphamide was used as GVHD prophylaxis. Antigen receptor sequencing was done on samples from roughly 38 PTCy-treated patients and from approximately 15 related bone marrow donors of those patients. Blood from all 35 or so PTCy patients who had 1-year posttransplant specimens underwent TRB sequencing. Up to 3 additional blood samples from 2 to 5.2 years after transplant were also TRB-sequenced in 3 patients, as was pretransplant blood from 4 patients. Because TRA and TRB clonality correlated tightly in 9 samples, later TCR analyses were limited to TRB. Public TRB sequences were queried against a database of over 3,000 sequences associated with responses to pathogens, tumor antigens, self-antigens and alloantigens.

There are 14 amino acids in the CDR3, from cysteine to phenylalanine inclusive. Left in the record is the CDR3 DNA by itself, 42 bases read in frame from the first base. The germline V gene (reference sequence) yields LNHDA for CDR1 and SQIVND for CDR2. At the junction V is shortened by 5 bases and J by 5 bases, with 15 bases in between. On the day of marrow donation, related bone marrow donors gave peripheral blood samples. Mononuclear cells from peripheral blood and bone marrow were separated by Ficoll-Hypaque density centrifugation and then cryopreserved. The full study reports these points: Donor-recipient similarity was low at 1-2 months but increased during the first year, and donor CD8+ memory clones often dominated later blood repertoires. Across more than 40 patients, TRB clonality was highly associated with recipient CMV seropositivity and CMV reactivation, and diversity in PTCy patients was similar to diversity in CNI/methotrexate controls. The TRB repertoires of T cells infiltrating skin or GI tract showed only limited overlap with the TRB repertoires of T cells in blood.

This TCR derives from a woman in her twenties or thirties in good health and a related stem cell transplant donor. The rearranged chain carries TRBV19 and TRBJ1-1, with no D gene named confidently. Source material: PBMCs. At the DNA level, the sequence is TGTGCCAGTAGTCCCCCAGGATGGGAAACTGAAGCTTTCTTT. Its translation is CASSPPGWETEAFF. With the rest looked up from the reference TRBV19 and TRBJ1-1 genes rather than sequenced, the full variable domain is DGGITQSPKYLFRKEGQNVTLSCEQNLNHDAMYWYRQDPGQGLRLIYYSQIVNDFQKGDIAEGYSVSREKKESFPLTVTSAQKNPTAFYLCASSPPGWETEAFFGQGTRLTVV.